The 13 T cell receptor beta chains below come from one sample, sequenced in a study of glioma-infiltrating T cells after dendritic cell vaccination. Assay used: immunoSEQ multiplex PCR; TCRdb lists only in-frame clones, some missing. The table shows around 58,000 clones, with about 81% occurring only once. The source material was blood, sampled before dendritic cell vaccination. Receptors were obtained from a human donor with glioblastoma.

The chain couples TRBV2 to TRBJ2-5; 12 bases line up with TRBD2. The DNA end is a closer match to TRBJ2-7, so the J assignment may be wrong. CDR1 SNHLY and CDR2 FYNNEI come from the germline V gene. The CDR3 extends over 14 amino acids. The CDR3 region is CASILAGGSYEQYF. CDR3 in DNA: TGTGCCAGCATACTAGCGGGGGGATCCTACGAGCAGTACTTC.

In this sample, this clone turned up once. V usage is TRBV13 and J usage is TRBJ1-2; 7 bases align to TRBD1. The CDR3 has 13 residues. Germline loops: CDR1 PRHDT, CDR2 FYEKMQ (reference sequence). Unmatched junction bases numbered 8, after V lost 6 bases and J lost 7 bases. The CDR3 protein is CASSPETGSGYTF. Here the CDR3 DNA reads TGTGCCAGCAGTCCCGAGACAGGGTCTGGCTACACCTTC.

The gene calls are TRBV18 and TRBJ1-2; 7 bases fit TRBD1. With V trimmed by 2 bases and J by 2 bases, 2 bases remained unmatched. From germline, CDR1 is KGHSH and CDR2 LQKENI. This CDR3 is built from 14 residues. The CDR3 is CASSPTGQNYGYTF. The CDR3 region has the DNA TGTGCCAGCTCACCAACGGGACAGAACTATGGCTACACCTTC.

This chain connects TRBV29-1 to TRBJ2-3; 16 bases fit TRBD2. CDR3 length equals 14 residues. J lost 6 bases, V lost 6 bases, and 3 bases had no gene match. The germline gives CDR1 SQVTM, CDR2 ANQGSEA. CDR3 region: CSVPGLAGGDTQYF. The CDR3 nucleotides are TGCAGCGTACCGGGACTAGCGGGGGGGGATACGCAGTATTTT.

This clone was recorded only once. The chain joins TRBV10-3 to TRBJ1-4, with TRBD1 matching over 7 bases. The germline gives CDR1 ENHRY, CDR2 SYGVKD. The CDR3 contains 14 residues. Losses at the gene ends were 3 bases for V and 5 bases for J; bases not matched to a gene: 3. CDR3 in DNA: TGTGCCATCAGTGACTCGGGACAGAATGAAAAACTGTTTTTT. Amino acids: CAISDSGQNEKLFF.

J is TRBJ1-2 and V is TRBV19, with TRBD1 identical over 12 bases. J gave up 4 bases and V 4 bases, and 7 bases lay outside the gene matches. The germline V gene has CDR1 LNHDA and CDR2 SQIVND (reference sequence). The CDR3 is 16 amino acids. The CDR3 is CASSRDRGPGGYGYTF. The CDR3, as DNA: TGTGCCAGTAGTAGGGACAGGGGGCCTGGCGGCTATGGCTACACCTTC. The variable domain in full, with the rest retrieved from reference TRBV19 and TRBJ1-2, is DGGITQSPKYLFRKEGQNVTLSCEQNLNHDAMYWYRQDPGQGLRLIYYSQIVNDFQKGDIAEGYSVSREKKESFPLTVTSAQKNPTAFYLCASSRDRGPGGYGYTFGSGTRLTVV.

The chain employs TRBV29-1 and TRBJ2-1, with 11 nucleotides matching TRBD1. The CDR3 contains 12 residues. V lost 7 bases, J lost 6 bases, and 2 bases stayed unmatched. Germline assignment: CDR1 SQVTM and CDR2 ANQGSEA. CDR3 amino acids: CSADRGPNEQFF. CDR3 bases: TGCAGCGCGGACAGGGGGCCCAATGAGCAGTTCTTC.

This clone showed up just a few times. V gene TRBV10-1 combines with J gene TRBJ1-2; no reliable D call. Germline V gives CDR1 WNHNN, CDR2 SYGVQD (reference sequence). V lost 2 bases and J 5 bases, leaving 9 bases between the germline ends. The CDR3 sequence is 13 residues long. CDR3 loop: CASSEEFHYGYTF. The CDR3 DNA reads as TGCGCCAGCAGTGAGGAGTTCCATTATGGCTACACCTTC.

The chain recombines TRBV28 with TRBJ2-2; possible D gene TRBD2, 6 bases. Germline V CDR1 and CDR2: MDHEN, SYDVKM. The CDR3 loop spans 14 amino acids. The V and J ends lost 5 bases and 1 base respectively, with 8 bases between them. The CDR3 loop is CASSLGGNTGELFF. CDR3 nucleotide sequence: TGTGCCAGCAGTCTGGGGGGGAACACCGGGGAGCTGTTTTTT.

The chain links TRBV9 to TRBJ2-5; 9 nucleotides match TRBD1. The CDR3 extends over 15 amino acids. V gave up 3 bases and J gave up 5 bases; unmatched junction bases: 8. Per the germline V gene, CDR1 is SGDLS and CDR2 is YYNGEE. Here the CDR3 DNA reads TGTGCCAGCAGCGCACCGGGACAGGGTGAGGAGACCCAGTACTTC. As protein: CASSAPGQGEETQYF.

CDR3: CASSLRVGELFF. CDR3 sequence (DNA): TGTGCCAGCAGTTTGCGGGTCGGGGAGCTGTTTTTT. The rearrangement uses TRBV28 and TRBJ2-2; possibly TRBD2 for D (5 bases). The CDR3 runs 12 residues. Trimming pared 3 bases from V and 7 bases from J, leaving 6 bases between. Looked up from germline, CDR1 is MDHEN and CDR2 is SYDVKM.

This clone came up once. The DNA for the CDR3 is TGCGCCAGCAGCTTGGGGTACAGGGCCGACACCGGGGAGCTGTTTTTT. It encodes CASSLGYRADTGELFF. V usage is TRBV5-1 and J usage is TRBJ2-2; weak D call: TRBD1 (6 bases). V lost 0 bases, J lost 3 bases, and 12 bases lay in between. Germline assignment: CDR1 SGHRS and CDR2 YFSETQ. The CDR3 consists of 16 residues. The full variable domain, with the rest looked up from reference TRBV5-1 and TRBJ2-2, is KAGVTQTPRYLIKTRGQQVTLSCSPISGHRSVSWYQQTPGQGLQFLFEYFSETQRNKGNFPGRFSGRQFSNSRSEMNVSTLELGDSALYLCASSLGYRADTGELFFGEGSRLTVL.

The chain couples TRBV7-6 to TRBJ1-2; 7 bases are shared with TRBD1. Germline V gives CDR1 SGHVS, CDR2 FNYEAQ. Germline trimming cut 5 bases from V and 4 bases from J; bases unmatched to any gene: 4. The CDR3 loop spans 13 amino acids. As DNA, the CDR3 is TGTGCCAGCAGCCCGGGACAGACCTATGGCTACACCTTC. Translated, it gives CASSPGQTYGYTF.